This is a list of T cell receptor beta chains from one sample in a study of blood T cell repertoires in COVID-19. TCRdb's copy holds only in-frame clones and misses some; the assay was immunoSEQ multiplex PCR. The sample has about 460,000 clones, around nine tenths seen once; the top ten hold just over 8%. Sample: PBMCs or T cells enriched from blood (not recorded which). These receptors came from an older woman who had recovered from COVID-19. Each CDR3 is given with its conserved first and last residue. A D gene is named only where the DNA matches it firmly. For some rows the clone size is stated as once, few or many, or as a class when expanded; others skip it.

cdr3_length	clone_size	d_call	v_call	j_call	cdr3_nt	cdr3_aa
16	-	-	TRBV10-1	TRBJ1-1	TGCGCCAGCAGTTTGAACAGGGACAACCCTATTATCGAAGCTTTCTTT	CASSLNRDNPIIEAFF
16	-	TRBD1	TRBV7-6	TRBJ1-2	TGTGCCAGCAGCTTAGGGACAGGGGTCTCCGTTGGAGGCTACACCTTC	CASSLGTGVSVGGYTF
12	-	TRBD2	TRBV5-1	TRBJ2-1	TGCGCCAGTGGACTAGCGGGGAGTGAGCAGTTCTTC	CASGLAGSEQFF
15	-	-	TRBV4-2	TRBJ1-4	TGTGCCAGCAGCCAAAATGTTCAGGGAGGGGAAAAACTGTTTTTT	CASSQNVQGGEKLFF
16	-	TRBD1	TRBV4-1	TRBJ2-2	TGCGCCAGCAGCCAAGGCAGGACAGGTGGGACCGGGGAGCTGTTTTTT	CASSQGRTGGTGELFF
15	-	TRBD1	TRBV5-1	TRBJ1-1	TGCGCCAGCAGCTTGGGAAGGGGGCCGAACACTGAAGCTTTCTTT	CASSLGRGPNTEAFF
16	once	-	TRBV2	TRBJ1-4	TGTGCCAGCAGTGTTAAGGGGACAACAACTAATGAAAAACTGTTTTTT	CASSVKGTTTNEKLFF
16	-	TRBD1	TRBV12-5	TRBJ1-3	TGTGCTAGTGGTCTCCCTAGTACAGGGGCGGGAAACACCATATATTTT	CASGLPSTGAGNTIYF
16	once	TRBD2	TRBV20-1	TRBJ2-1	TGCAGTGCTAGTAGCTCACAGCGGGGGGGCCTCGGGGAGCAGTTCTTC	CSASSSQRGGLGEQFF
17	few	-	TRBV4-2	TRBJ1-2	TGTGCCAGCAGCGCATCCCCTTACTCACAGGGTAACTATGGCTACACCTTC	CASSASPYSQGNYGYTF
13	-	TRBD1	TRBV7-9	TRBJ1-5	TGTGCCAGCAGCTCAAAGGGGGCTCAGCCCCAGCATTTT	CASSSKGAQPQHF
16	-	-	TRBV6-5	TRBJ2-6	TGTGCCAGCAGTTACTCGGGAGTCGCTGGGGCCAACGTCCTGACTTTC	CASSYSGVAGANVLTF
15	-	-	TRBV5-1	TRBJ1-5	TGCGCCAGCAGCTTAGGGGAGGGGCCGGATCAGCCCCAGCATTTT	CASSLGEGPDQPQHF
18	-	-	TRBV12-2	TRBJ1-5	TGTGCAAGTCGCTTCCGGGACAGTGGGATTTTTGGCAATCAGCCCCAGCATTTT	CASRFRDSGIFGNQPQHF
14	many	-	TRBV6-5	TRBJ1-2	TGTGCCACCGTTGACGGGATACCTAATAATGGCTACACCTTC	CATVDGIPNNGYTF
14	-	-	TRBV7-2	TRBJ1-2	TGTGCCAGCAGCTTCTTTAGGGAGTCCTATGGCTACACCTTC	CASSFFRESYGYTF
15	once	-	TRBV18	TRBJ1-4	TGTGCCAGCTCACCTGACAGAACAACTAATGAAAAACTGTTTTTT	CASSPDRTTNEKLFF
18	-	-	TRBV5-1	TRBJ2-1	TGCGCCAGCAGCTCTTTCGGTTCAGGTATCAGCTCCTACAATGAGCAGTTCTTC	CASSSFGSGISSYNEQFF
14	-	-	TRBV2	TRBJ1-1	TGTGCCAGCAGTCAGCTACAGGTTGGCACTGAAGCTTTCTTT	CASSQLQVGTEAFF
16	-	-	TRBV2	TRBJ1-5	TGTGCCAGCAGTCCCCGCGGAAACAGGGACAATCAGCCCCAGCATTTT	CASSPRGNRDNQPQHF
13	-	-	TRBV6-1	TRBJ1-2	TGTGCCAGCAGTGAAGCTTTCGGGAGTGGCTACACCTTC	CASSEAFGSGYTF
13	-	-	TRBV3-1/TRBV3-2	TRBJ1-1	TGTGCCAGCAGCCCTTCCGCGGGCACTGAAGCTTTCTTT	CASSPSAGTEAFF
17	-	TRBD1	TRBV7-8	TRBJ2-5	TGTGCCAGCAGCCCGAAACGGACGGGACAGGCCCAAGAGACCCAGTACTTC	CASSPKRTGQAQETQYF
19	once	TRBD1	TRBV27	TRBJ2-3	TGTGCCAGCAGTTTCCCCGGGACAGGGGGCTCGGGGAGCGCAGATACGCAGTATTTT	CASSFPGTGGSGSADTQYF
13	-	-	TRBV5-1	TRBJ2-1	TGCGCCAGCAGCTTGAGAGGCCAAGATGAGCAGTTCTTC	CASSLRGQDEQFF
13	-	-	TRBV10-1	TRBJ1-1	TGCGCCAGCACCCCGGACAAGAACACTGAAGCTTTCTTT	CASTPDKNTEAFF
16	-	TRBD1	TRBV5-1	TRBJ1-4	TGCGCCAGCAGCTTAACAGGGGGCGCCGGGAATGAAAAACTGTTTTTT	CASSLTGGAGNEKLFF
16	-	TRBD2	TRBV3-1/TRBV3-2	TRBJ2-5	TGTGCCAGCAGCCCTTTCGGGACTAGCGGGAAAGAGACCCAGTACTTC	CASSPFGTSGKETQYF
14	-	-	TRBV5-1	TRBJ2-3	TGCGCCAGCAGCCCCGGACTCATCACAGATACGCAGTATTTT	CASSPGLITDTQYF
15	once	TRBD1	TRBV2	TRBJ1-6	TGTGCCAGCAACTCTGGGGACAGTGATAATTCACCCCTCCACTTT	CASNSGDSDNSPLHF
11	few	-	TRBV7-9	TRBJ1-2	TGTGCCAGCAGCTTAGAAGCTGGCTACACCTTC	CASSLEAGYTF
17	-	TRBD1	TRBV27	TRBJ1-1	TGTGCCAGCAGTTCCCGTCTGAACAGGGGCATGAACACTGAAGCTTTCTTT	CASSSRLNRGMNTEAFF
12	few	TRBD2	TRBV19	TRBJ2-2	TGTGCCACCGGGGGGGTTAGCGGGGAGCTGTTTTTT	CATGGVSGELFF
17	once	TRBD1	TRBV5-4	TRBJ1-4	TGTGCCAGCAGCCACGACAGGGGGAGCCTATCTAATGAAAAACTGTTTTTT	CASSHDRGSLSNEKLFF
15	-	-	TRBV10-1	TRBJ2-3	TGCGCCAGCACCCAGAGACCGACTAGCACAGATACGCAGTATTTT	CASTQRPTSTDTQYF
13	-	-	TRBV29-1	TRBJ1-3	TGCAGCGTTGAATTATACGGTGGAAACACCATATATTTT	CSVELYGGNTIYF
14	-	TRBD1	TRBV7-2	TRBJ1-4	TGTGCCAGCAGCGAACAGGGGACAAATGAAAAACTGTTTTTT	CASSEQGTNEKLFF
15	-	-	TRBV21-1	TRBJ2-1	TGTGCCAGCTCTAAACAGGGTCCAAGATACAATGAGCAGTTCTTC	CASSKQGPRYNEQFF
15	-	TRBD1	TRBV6-1	TRBJ2-3	TGTGCCAGCAGTGACGACAGGGGGGCGCTGGATACGCAGTATTTT	CASSDDRGALDTQYF
13	-	-	TRBV2	TRBJ2-3	TGTGCCAGCAGGGAGGGTAGCACAGATACGCAGTATTTT	CASREGSTDTQYF
16	-	TRBD2	TRBV7-2	TRBJ2-5	TGTGCCAGCAGCTTACGGACTAGCGGGGGGCAAGAGACCCAGTACTTC	CASSLRTSGGQETQYF
17	-	TRBD1	TRBV4-1	TRBJ2-2	TGCGCCAGCAGCCAAGCCGGAAGGGGGCCGAACACCGGGGAGCTGTTTTTT	CASSQAGRGPNTGELFF
16	-	-	TRBV9	TRBJ2-3	TGTGCCAGCAGCGCCGCAGGGGAGATGGGCACAGATACGCAGTATTTT	CASSAAGEMGTDTQYF
15	-	-	TRBV9	TRBJ2-1	TGTGCCAGCAGCCCACAGGGAGGGTCCTACAATGAGCAGTTCTTC	CASSPQGGSYNEQFF
14	-	-	TRBV11-3	TRBJ1-2	TGTGCCAGCAGCTTAACACAGACCGAGATGGGCTACACCTTC	CASSLTQTEMGYTF
11	-	-	TRBV12-3/TRBV12-4	TRBJ2-3	TGTGCCAGCTCCAGCGGGCCCACGCAGTATTTT	CASSSGPTQYF
14	-	TRBD2	TRBV5-4	TRBJ2-1	TGTGCCAGCAGCACCGGACTAGCGGGGGCTGAGCAGTTCTTC	CASSTGLAGAEQFF
12	-	-	TRBV15	TRBJ2-7	TGTGCCACCAGGCTAGAGTCCTACGAGCAGTACTTC	CATRLESYEQYF